Included here is one T cell receptor beta chain sequence, with context. Clones were read by immunoSEQ multiplex PCR, and TCRdb kept only the in-frame ones, dropping some. The sample contains about 48,000 clones, roughly 88% of which appear only once. The data originate from a study of T cell changes during pregnancy in multiple sclerosis. The receptor's source is a female donor with multiple sclerosis, enrolled in a pregnancy study. Sequences were derived from CD4+ T cells from peripheral blood mononuclear cells, sampled in the second trimester of pregnancy.

The CDR3 spells CASSLGTDYTEAFF. The CDR3 coding sequence is TGTGCCAGCAGTTTGGGGACAGACTACACTGAAGCTTTCTTT. The chain combines TRBV6-5 with TRBJ1-1; 7 bases agree with TRBD1. The V gene end was trimmed by 4 bases and the J gene end by 3 bases; junction bases not matched to a gene: 5. CDR3 size: 14 residues. Germline V gene data show CDR1 as MNHEY and CDR2 as SVGAGI.